Following are 19 T cell receptor beta chains from one sample sequenced in a study of shared clonotypes between healthy human individuals. The table came from immunoSEQ multiplex PCR; TCRdb's copy has only in-frame clones and leaves some out. The profile shows 2 million to 2.5 million clones, roughly 92% of them singletons. Sequenced: naive CD4+ T cells from PBMCs. As to subset: CD45RA+ positively selected. These TCRs come from a man younger than 30 in good health. Some clones in this sample may be carry-over from other donors' samples.

This chain links TRBV11-3 with TRBJ2-3; D gene uncertain. V lost 0 bases and J lost 4, with 5 bases in between. The CDR3 spans 13 residues. In germline, CDR1 is SGHNT, CDR2 YENEEA. Written as DNA, the CDR3 is TGTGCCAGCAGCTTAGAAAGGTCAGATACGCAGTATTTT. Residues: CASSLERSDTQYF.

V usage is TRBV6-8 and J usage is TRBJ1-5; unclear D gene. The CDR3 extends over 11 amino acids. Germline values: CDR1 MNHGY, CDR2 SAAAGT. V dropped 5 bases and J dropped 6 bases, with 5 bases sitting between them. CDR3 nucleotides: TGTGCCAGCAGTCCCTGTCAGCCCCAGCATTTT. Its protein is CASSPCQPQHF.

The chain couples TRBV27 to TRBJ1-5; TRBD1 is a possible D gene (5 bases). The CDR3 loop spans 14 amino acids. Germline V CDR1 and CDR2: MNHEY, SMNVEV (reference sequence). V gave up 5 bases and J gave up 1 base, with 9 bases separating them. CDR3 loop: CASSTRDSNQPQHF. The CDR3 DNA reads as TGTGCCAGCAGTACTCGGGACAGCAATCAGCCCCAGCATTTT.

Only one count was recorded for this clone. This chain connects TRBV28 to TRBJ2-7; 8 bases fit TRBD2. The CDR3 has 18 amino acids. Trimming took 3 bases from V and 1 from J; bases not matched to a gene: 14. From germline, CDR1 is MDHEN and CDR2 SYDVKM. The CDR3 DNA sequence: TGTGCCAGCAGTTTCCCCCCCGGCCTAGCGGGCAGATCCTACGAGCAGTACTTC. It specifies CASSFPPGLAGRSYEQYF.

A few counts support this clone. J is TRBJ2-1 and V is TRBV5-1, with D maybe TRBD2 (6 bases). V lost 0 bases to trimming and J lost 9 bases, with 16 bases between them. The CDR3 length is 15 residues. CDR1 is SGHRS and CDR2 is YFSETQ in the germline V gene. CDR3 nucleotide sequence: TGCGCCAGCAGCTTGGGACTAGTGGGTCACGGTGAGCAGTTCTTC. Its protein product is CASSLGLVGHGEQFF.

The chain recombines TRBV11-2 with TRBJ2-1; TRBD2 might be the D (5 bases). V was pared by 0 bases and J by 10 bases, with 16 bases between. This CDR3 has 15 residues. From germline, CDR1 is SGHAT and CDR2 FQNNGV. This chain's CDR3 is CASSLDLPGSGEQFF. Here the CDR3 DNA reads TGTGCCAGCAGCTTAGATCTGCCGGGATCGGGAGAGCAGTTCTTC. Looking up the rest from reference TRBV11-2 and TRBJ2-1 gives the full variable domain: EAGVAQSPRYKIIEKRQSVAFWCNPISGHATLYWYQQILGQGPKLLIQFQNNGVVDDSQLPKDRFSAERLKGVDSTLKIQPAKLEDSAVYLCASSLDLPGSGEQFFGPGTRLTVL.

This chain links TRBV7-8 with TRBJ2-3; 7 nucleotides agree with TRBD2. V gave up 1 base and J gave up 9 bases; unmatched junction bases: 16. The CDR3 is 17 residues long. Germline CDR1 and CDR2: SGHVS and FQNEAQ. CDR3 loop: CASSLGVTSVRLVTQYF. DNA for the CDR3: TGTGCCAGCAGCTTAGGGGTTACTAGCGTGAGGCTGGTAACGCAGTATTTT.

The rearrangement links TRBV5-8 to TRBJ1-4; TRBD1 is a possible D gene (5 bases). From germline, CDR1 is SGHTS and CDR2 YDEGEE. Trimming left V 3 bases short and J 0 bases short, with 15 bases between. The CDR3 runs 17 residues. CDR3 in DNA: TGTGCCAGCAGCTCCGGGGCCCGTTCGTCAACTAATGAAAAACTGTTTTTT. It codes for CASSSGARSSTNEKLFF. The full variable domain, with the rest looked up from reference TRBV5-8 and TRBJ1-4, is EAGVTQSPTHLIKTRGQQATLRCSPISGHTSVYWYQQALGLGLQFLLWYDEGEERNRGNFPPRFSGRQFPNYSSELNVNALELEDSALYLCASSSGARSSTNEKLFFGSGTQLSVL.

Of note for this clone: This sample also contains other DNA sequences that code for the same CDR3. The rearrangement uses TRBV5-6 and TRBJ1-5; D gene ambiguous. The CDR3 covers 14 residues. The V end was cut by 0 bases, the J end by 1 base, with 5 bases between. In germline, CDR1 is SGHDT, CDR2 YYEEEE. The CDR3 region has the DNA TGTGCCAGCAGCTTGGGAGGGAGCAATCAGCCCCAGCATTTT. Encoded protein: CASSLGGSNQPQHF.

V usage is TRBV28 and J usage is TRBJ2-7; perhaps TRBD2 as D (5 bases). V lost 3 bases, J lost 2 bases, and 14 bases lay in between. The germline CDR1 and CDR2 sequences are MDHEN and SYDVKM. This CDR3 spans 15 amino acids. The CDR3 DNA reads TGTGCCAGCAGTTTTGAGGCGGGCCCCACCTACGAGCAGTACTTC. It specifies CASSFEAGPTYEQYF.

This clone has more than one count but fewer than ten. The chain has TRBV5-4 and TRBJ1-2; TRBD1 matches at 10 bases. The junction had 5 bases not matched to a gene; V was cut back by 3 bases and J by 9 bases. The CDR3 length is 13 residues. Germline V gene data show CDR1 as SGHNT and CDR2 as YYREEE (reference sequence). The CDR3 nucleotides are TGTGCCAGCAGCTCGACAGGGGGCTTGCGCTACACCTTC. Its protein is CASSSTGGLRYTF.

The chain carries TRBV2 and TRBJ2-5; 11 positions match TRBD1. Losses at the gene ends were 4 bases for V and 7 bases for J; bases not matched to a gene: 8. CDR1 is SNHLY, CDR2 FYNNEI, per germline. CDR3 length: 15 amino acids. For the CDR3, the DNA is TGTGCCAGCAGTGTGATAGGACAGGGGGCGCGGACCCAGTACTTC. As protein: CASSVIGQGARTQYF.

The V call is TRBV5-1, the J call TRBJ1-5, with 7 bases lining up with TRBD1. CDR1 and CDR2 (germline): SGHRS, YFSETQ. The CDR3 length is 14 residues. The junction had 6 bases not matched to a gene; V was cut back by 4 bases and J by 5 bases. CDR3 coding DNA: TGCGCCAGCAGCCCAGAGGGGGCTCATCAGCCCCAGCATTTT. Translating it yields CASSPEGAHQPQHF.

This clone was recorded only once. V is TRBV28 and J is TRBJ2-7; tentative D call: TRBD1 (5 bases). V shed 10 bases and J shed 1 base, with 14 bases lying between them. Germline V gene sequence: CDR1 MDHEN, CDR2 SYDVKM. The CDR3 runs 13 residues. CDR3 nucleotides: TGTGCCACATCCGACAGACCTTCCTACGAGCAGTACTTC. It yields the protein CATSDRPSYEQYF.

The CDR3 spells CASSPTGKTNYGYTF. CDR3 bases: TGTGCCAGCAGCCCTACAGGGAAAACGAACTATGGCTACACCTTC. This sequence joins TRBV2 and TRBJ1-2; possible D gene TRBD1, 6 bases. CDR3 size: 15 residues. V gave up 6 bases and J gave up 2 bases, with 16 bases separating them. The germline gives CDR1 SNHLY, CDR2 FYNNEI.

The chain joins TRBV6-5 to TRBJ1-1, with TRBD1 matching 7 bases. V lost 4 bases to trimming and J lost 0 bases; unmatched junction nucleotides: 2. Germline V gene data show CDR1 as MNHEY and CDR2 as SVGAGI. This CDR3 region has 14 residues. CDR3 residues: CASSWGQMNTEAFF. CDR3 coding DNA: TGTGCCAGCAGTTGGGGACAGATGAACACTGAAGCTTTCTTT.

This rearrangement joins TRBV9 to TRBJ2-1; 9 nucleotides agree with TRBD2. The J segment lost 9 bases and the V segment lost 4 bases, leaving 8 bases of the junction unmatched. CDR1 is SGDLS, CDR2 YYNGEE, per germline. The CDR3 has 14 residues. The CDR3 bases are TGTGCCAGCAGCCCAGAACTAGCGGGCATTGAGCAGTTCTTC. It translates to CASSPELAGIEQFF. Filled out from reference TRBV9 and TRBJ2-1, the complete variable domain reads DSGVTQTPKHLITATGQRVTLRCSPRSGDLSVYWYQQSLDQGLQFLIQYYNGEERAKGNILERFSAQQFPDLHSELNLSSLELGDSALYFCASSPELAGIEQFFGPGTRLTVL.

The chain employs TRBV28 and TRBJ1-3; D is perhaps TRBD1 (6 bases). Germline values: CDR1 MDHEN, CDR2 SYDVKM. The CDR3 loop spans 16 amino acids. The V and J ends lost 5 bases and 4 bases respectively, with 18 bases between them. CDR3 amino acids: CASSRQEPYMGNTIYF. The CDR3 nucleotides read TGTGCCAGCAGTCGACAGGAGCCATACATGGGAAACACCATATATTTT.

The J gene is TRBJ2-4, the V gene TRBV10-3; the D gene is possibly TRBD2 (5 bases). Looked up from germline, CDR1 is ENHRY and CDR2 is SYGVKD. The CDR3 runs 13 residues. V was trimmed by 6 bases and J by 9 bases, leaving 15 bases between them. This CDR3 reads CAISGPLDGIQYF. CDR3 DNA sequence: TGTGCCATCAGCGGCCCACTAGATGGCATTCAGTACTTC.